This T cell receptor beta chain was sequenced during a study of T cell changes during pregnancy in multiple sclerosis. Clones were read by immunoSEQ multiplex PCR, and TCRdb kept only the in-frame ones, dropping some. The sample includes tens of thousands of clones, 93% of them seen just once. In germline, CDR1 is SQVTM, CDR2 ANQGSEA. The CDR3 is 17 amino acids. V lost 4 bases, J lost 3 bases, and 18 bases stayed unmatched. This TCR was sampled from a female donor with multiple sclerosis, enrolled in a pregnancy study. The V call is TRBV29-1, the J call TRBJ2-7; TRBD2 agrees at 7 bases. The sequencing used peripheral blood, collected in the second trimester of pregnancy. This chain's CDR3 is CSVVGLVGTSALYEQYF. The DNA of the CDR3 is TGCAGCGTTGTTGGTTTAGTTGGTACTAGCGCTCTCTACGAGCAGTACTTC.